Listed below are T cell receptor beta chains from one sample, sequenced in a study of blood T cells in healthy people across ages. Each CDR3 protein is one row after TCRdb ran MiXCR on the 5' RACE reads. The repertoire has some 760,000 distinct CDR3 sequences, around 25% of them found once; the top ten carry more than 3%. The sample was also reused in another study, on T cells of mothers and their children.

Source material: blood. The receptor set was obtained from a boy aged 5 to 17 in good health. Each CDR3 is given with its conserved first and last residue. A D gene is named only where the DNA matches it firmly. Clone size appears in some rows only: once, few, many, or a class for an expanded clone.

v_call	j_call	d_call	clone_size	cdr3_nt	cdr3_aa
TRBV7-6	TRBJ1-1	TRBD1	.	TGTGCCAGCAGCTTGGGGACAGGGGACACTGGAGCTTTCTTT	CASSLGTGDTGAFF
TRBV29-1	TRBJ1-1	TRBD1	.	TGCAGCGGGGACAGGGGTGAAGCTTTCTTT	CSGDRGEAFF
TRBV6-2/TRBV6-3	TRBJ2-5	.	few	TGTGCCAGCAGTTACCCTCTAGAAGAGACCCAGTACTTC	CASSYPLEETQYF
TRBV7-9	TRBJ1-1	TRBD1	few	TGTGCCAGCAGCTCCAAGCAACAGGGGATTTCAGCTTTCTTT	CASSSKQQGISAFF
TRBV12-3/TRBV12-4	TRBJ2-2	.	.	TGTGCCAGCCCGAAGGAGAACACCGGGGAGCTGTTTTTT	CASPKENTGELFF
TRBV12-3/TRBV12-4	TRBJ2-7	TRBD2	few	TGTGCCAGCAGTTTAAGAGGACTAGCGGGATACGAGCAGTACTTC	CASSLRGLAGYEQYF
TRBV9	TRBJ2-5	.	few	TGTGTCAGCAGCGTAAGCTCAGGAACCCTACCACCAGAGACCCAGTACTTC	CVSSVSSGTLPPETQYF
TRBV6-2/TRBV6-3	TRBJ2-4	.	few	TGTGCCAGCAGTTATGGGGGGACGGGAGACATTCAGTACTTC	CASSYGGTGDIQYF
TRBV18	TRBJ2-7	TRBD1	many	TGTGCCAGCTCCCCCGGGACAGGGGGCGACGAGCAGTACTTC	CASSPGTGGDEQYF
TRBV12-3/TRBV12-4	TRBJ2-4	.	few	TGTGCCAGCAGTTTTCGACCTAATCTAGCCAAAAACATTCAGTACTTC	CASSFRPNLAKNIQYF
TRBV29-1	TRBJ2-5	.	few	TGCAGCGTTCGTGACCCCCTCGGTCGACGGAGGGAGACCCAGTACTTC	CSVRDPLGRRRETQYF
TRBV24-1	TRBJ2-2	.	once	TGTGCCACCAGTGATTCACCGACAGGATGGAGCGGGGAGCTGTTTTTT	CATSDSPTGWSGELFF
TRBV10-3	TRBJ2-1	.	.	TGTGCCATCCGTGAGGGAGTAAGGGGGGATGAGCAGTTCTTC	CAIREGVRGDEQFF